The present entry profiles one TCR beta chain with its context. Germline lookup yields CDR1 SNHLY and CDR2 FYNNEI. The J segment lost 2 bases and the V segment lost 7 bases, leaving 3 bases of the junction unmatched. The CDR3 consists of 13 residues. This specimen comes from a study of shared clonotypes between healthy human individuals. The wider study: Each donor contributed plates that comprised three CD4 naive, three CD4 memory, two CD8 naive and one CD8 memory.

Clones were read by immunoSEQ multiplex PCR, and TCRdb kept only the in-frame ones, dropping some. The sample shows 2 million to 2.5 million clones, 85% to 95% of them seen only once. The donor population consisted of healthy HIV-negative adults with no recent acute infections or vaccinations. The TCR sequence derives from a man aged 18 to 29 in good health. Some clones in this sample may be carry-over from other donors' samples. The specimen sequenced was naive CD4+ T cells from PBMCs. Subset here: CD45RA+ positively selected. The rearrangement uses TRBV2 and TRBJ2-5; 8 nucleotides line up with TRBD1. This CDR3 is CASMRDRQETQYF. DNA for the CDR3: TGTGCCAGCATGAGGGACAGGCAAGAGACCCAGTACTTC.